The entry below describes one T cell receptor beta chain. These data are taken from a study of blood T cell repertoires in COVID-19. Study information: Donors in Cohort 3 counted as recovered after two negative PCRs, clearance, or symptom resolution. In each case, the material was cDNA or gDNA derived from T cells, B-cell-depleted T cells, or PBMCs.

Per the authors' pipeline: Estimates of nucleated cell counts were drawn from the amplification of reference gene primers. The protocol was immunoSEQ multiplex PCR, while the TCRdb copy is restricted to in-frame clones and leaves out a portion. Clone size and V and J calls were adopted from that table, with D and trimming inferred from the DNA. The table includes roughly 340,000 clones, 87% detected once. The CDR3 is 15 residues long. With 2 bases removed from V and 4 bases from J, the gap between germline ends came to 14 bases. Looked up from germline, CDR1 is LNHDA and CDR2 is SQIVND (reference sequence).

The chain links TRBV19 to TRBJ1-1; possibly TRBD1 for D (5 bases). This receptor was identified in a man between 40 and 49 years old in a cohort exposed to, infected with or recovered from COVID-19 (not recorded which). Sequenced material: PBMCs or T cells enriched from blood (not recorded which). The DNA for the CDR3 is TGTGCCAGTAGTATATCGTGGCAGGGAGGCACTGAAGCTTTCTTT. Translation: CASSISWQGGTEAFF.